Described below is a single T cell receptor beta chain sequence and its context. Its antigen is still unknown. The source of the sample is a study of PD-L1 blockade in urothelial cancer. Findings and limits, study-wide: Below-median TCR clonality that was measured in pretreatment blood predicted better survival.

Samples spanned pretreatment and treatment, with 1 to 8 time points per patient. Unmatched junction bases numbered 7, after V lost 5 bases and J lost 10 bases. CDR3 size: 12 residues. In germline, CDR1 is LNHDA, CDR2 SQIVND (reference sequence). Synthetic analogs of TCR templates were spiked into every PCR. TCRdb keeps only in-frame clones here, not all; method: immunoSEQ multiplex PCR. Among over 45,000 clones, about 90% were seen once, and the ten largest hold 6% to 9%. The input for sequencing was PBMCs, taken around atezolizumab (anti-PD-L1) treatment. This clonotype was obtained from a man in his 60s with urothelial cancer. The J gene is TRBJ1-1, the V gene TRBV19, with 7 bases identical to TRBD1. The CDR3 loop is CASSATGTLAFF. The CDR3 DNA reads TGTGCCAGTAGTGCGACAGGGACTCTAGCTTTCTTT.